This T cell receptor beta chain is from a study of T-cell memory formation after mild COVID-19. This clonotype has more than one count but fewer than ten. Its antigen is not identified. Study-wide findings and caveats: Some clones that responded turned up in pre-infection memory, which suggests that cross-reactive memory joined in. Second-wave clones peaking on day 37 lacked confirmed SARS-CoV-2 specificity. Contracting clones from day 15 to 85 showed balanced CD4/CD8; later expanders favored CD4+.

Constant-segment-primed 5'RACE gave TCR alpha and TCR beta cDNA libraries with sample barcodes and UMIs. From the 5' RACE reads, TCRdb called clonotypes with MiXCR, one entry per CDR3 protein. The sample gives about 560,000 distinct CDR3 sequences, roughly 20% of which show up once; 7% to 9% is in the top ten. CDR1 MGHRA and CDR2 YSYEKL come from the germline V gene. This CDR3 has 16 amino acids. Losses at the gene ends were 2 bases for V and 3 bases for J; bases not matched to a gene: 2. The V gene is TRBV4-1, the J gene TRBJ2-1; TRBD2 aligns across 12 bases. Sequencing was carried out using PBMCs or a T cell subset sorted from them (not recorded which). The clonotype was recovered from an adult woman who had mild COVID-19 (a few samples of this study predate the infection). Cell type and time point are not known. CDR3 bases: TGCGCCAGCAGCCAACTAGCGGGGGGGTTCTACAATGAGCAGTTCTTC. This codes for CASSQLAGGFYNEQFF.